These 20 T cell receptor beta chains were all obtained from the same sample, sequenced in a study of T cell responses to AZD1222 COVID-19 vaccine. Here immunoSEQ multiplex PCR was the method, and the copy in TCRdb shows in-frame clones only, minus some. The sample holds around 95,000 clones, roughly 90% seen once. The sample in question was peripheral blood, obtained on day 0 of AZD1222 vaccination. Receptors were obtained from an adult in good health.

This clone has a single count. The chain uses TRBV7-2 and TRBJ2-3, with 7 bases identical to TRBD2. The CDR3 runs to 14 residues. Germline V gene data show CDR1 as SGHTA and CDR2 as FQGNSA. Germline trimming cut 8 bases from V and 1 base from J; bases unmatched to any gene: 6. CDR3 amino acids: CASSGEGGTDTQYF. The CDR3 bases are TGTGCCAGCTCGGGGGAGGGAGGCACAGATACGCAGTATTTT.

The chain links TRBV11-3 to TRBJ2-7; TRBD1 agrees at 7 bases. The CDR3 has 13 amino acids. The V and J ends lost 6 bases and 7 bases, in that order; junction bases with no gene match: 9. Germline-derived CDR1 and CDR2 are SGHNT and YENEEA. The CDR3 spells CASSRTGSREQYF. In DNA, the CDR3 is TGTGCCAGCAGTCGGACAGGTTCTCGGGAGCAGTACTTC.

The V gene is TRBV6-1, the J gene TRBJ1-2; no clear D. Per the germline V gene, CDR1 is MNHNS and CDR2 is SASEGT. This CDR3 contains 15 residues. Trimming removed 0 bases from V and 4 bases from J, with 12 bases in between. This chain's CDR3 is CASSEAGPRPYGYTF. CDR3 coding DNA: TGTGCCAGCAGTGAAGCTGGCCCCAGGCCCTATGGCTACACCTTC.

In this sample, this clone turned up once. V is TRBV7-2 and J is TRBJ1-2; TRBD1 agrees at 8 bases. The CDR3 is 16 residues long. The V gene's germline CDR1 is SGHTA and CDR2 FQGNSA. J lost 5 bases, V lost 0 bases, and 8 bases had no gene match. CDR3 protein: CASSLARTGLLYGYTF. Here the CDR3 DNA reads TGTGCCAGCAGCTTAGCCCGGACAGGGTTATTATATGGCTACACCTTC. The full variable domain, its missing parts supplied by reference TRBV7-2 and TRBJ1-2, is GAGVSQSPSNKVTEKGKDVELRCDPISGHTALYWYRQSLGQGLEFLIYFQGNSAPDKSGLPSDRFSAERTGGSVSTLTIQRTQQEDSAVYLCASSLARTGLLYGYTFGSGTRLTVV.

The rearrangement uses TRBV4-1 and TRBJ1-1, with D uncertain. This CDR3 has 14 amino acids. Germline loops: CDR1 MGHRA, CDR2 YSYEKL. Trimming removed 1 base at V and 0 bases at J, with 6 bases between. CDR3: CASSQGRVNTEAFF. CDR3 sequence (DNA): TGCGCCAGCAGCCAAGGTCGAGTGAACACTGAAGCTTTCTTT.

The rearrangement joins TRBV28 to TRBJ2-1, with 9 positions matching TRBD2. This CDR3 comprises 14 residues. Germline V gene lookup returns CDR1 MDHEN and CDR2 SYDVKM. After removal of 5 bases from V and 8 bases from J, the junction contained 7 bases not matched to a gene. The CDR3 here is CASSGRIAGDEQFF. Here the CDR3 DNA reads TGTGCCAGCAGTGGACGGATAGCGGGAGATGAGCAGTTCTTC.

As concerns this clone: At one of its ends the junction is not consistent with the germline gene, which may arise from a read error. The gene calls are TRBV7-2 and TRBJ2-1; D possibly corresponds to TRBD2 (6 bases). The germline V gene has CDR1 SGHTA and CDR2 FQGNSA. The CDR3 runs 11 residues. CDR3 in DNA: TGTGCCAGCAGCTTACAAGCGGGCCCCATCTTC. It codes for CASSLQAGPIF.

The V call is TRBV6-1, the J call TRBJ1-2; 9 bases are shared with TRBD1. The CDR3 is 17 residues long. Germline V gene data show CDR1 as MNHNS and CDR2 as SASEGT. V dropped 1 base and J dropped 5; count of bases not matched to a gene: 11. The CDR3 DNA reads TGTGCCAGCAGTGAAGTGCCACCGGGACAGGGAGGATATGGCTACACCTTC. This gives the protein CASSEVPPGQGGYGYTF.

The chain has TRBV7-6 and TRBJ2-7; perhaps TRBD2 as D (5 bases). This CDR3 spans 12 amino acids. Per germline, CDR1 SGHVS and CDR2 FNYEAQ. Deletions cut 5 bases from V and 5 bases from J, with 10 bases between. CDR3 bases: TGTGCCAGCAGCCCAATCGGGGACGAGCAGTACTTC. This encodes CASSPIGDEQYF.

The rearrangement links TRBV11-2 to TRBJ1-4; D is undetermined. Germline V gene data show CDR1 as SGHAT and CDR2 as FQNNGV. The CDR3 runs to 16 residues. V lost 0 bases and J lost 3, with 11 bases in between. The CDR3, as DNA: TGTGCCAGCAGCTTAGATCAGCTGGGGTCTAATGAAAAACTGTTTTTT. Amino acids: CASSLDQLGSNEKLFF. The full variable domain, with the rest looked up from reference TRBV11-2 and TRBJ1-4, is EAGVAQSPRYKIIEKRQSVAFWCNPISGHATLYWYQQILGQGPKLLIQFQNNGVVDDSQLPKDRFSAERLKGVDSTLKIQPAKLEDSAVYLCASSLDQLGSNEKLFFGSGTQLSVL.

V usage is TRBV5-1 and J usage is TRBJ2-7; TRBD2 agrees at 11 bases. Germline assignment: CDR1 SGHRS and CDR2 YFSETQ. The trim removed 5 bases at V and 3 bases at J, leaving 7 bases unmatched. This CDR3 contains 15 residues. CDR3 residues: CASSRGTSGLYEQYF. The CDR3 coding sequence is TGCGCCAGCAGTCGCGGGACTAGCGGTCTCTACGAGCAGTACTTC.

The chain couples TRBV6-5 to TRBJ2-7, with 8 bases lining up with TRBD2. V was pared by 5 bases and J by 4 bases, with 10 bases of the junction left unmatched. Germline CDR1 MNHEY, CDR2 SVGAGI. The CDR3 sequence is 15 residues long. Written as DNA, the CDR3 is TGTGCCAGCAGTCCCTTCTCGAGCGGGGGATACGAGCAGTACTTC. Translated: CASSPFSSGGYEQYF.

This chain uses TRBV3-1 (or the pseudogene TRBV3-2) with TRBJ1-3; D remains ambiguous. Trimming stripped 4 bases from V and 0 bases from J, with 19 bases between. Germline CDR1 and CDR2: LGHDT and YNNKEL (reference sequence). CDR3 length: 18 residues. CDR3: CASSLRLTTPVSGNTIYF. The CDR3 nucleotides are TGTGCCAGCAGCCTGAGGTTGACAACACCGGTCTCTGGAAACACCATATATTTT.

This chain joins TRBV7-9 and TRBJ1-5; TRBD1 matches at 9 bases. This CDR3 contains 14 residues. With 3 bases clipped from V and 7 bases from J, the junction kept 4 bases outside the gene matches. CDR1 and CDR2 from the germline V gene are SEHNR and FQNEAQ (reference sequence). The DNA for the CDR3 is TGTGCCAGCAGCTTGGAGGGACAGGGACAGCCCCAGCATTTT. It codes for CASSLEGQGQPQHF.

The V gene is TRBV29-1, the J gene TRBJ2-1; 8 positions agree with TRBD1. Germline assignment: CDR1 SQVTM and CDR2 ANQGSEA. Trimming cost V 7 bases and J 1 base; bases outside gene matches: 9. The CDR3 sequence is 15 residues long. The CDR3 region is CSAEGQGASYNEQFF. The CDR3 DNA reads as TGCAGCGCCGAGGGGCAGGGGGCATCCTACAATGAGCAGTTCTTC.

This clone has a handful of counts. V and J are TRBV5-1 and TRBJ2-1; 8 nucleotides match TRBD1. Germline V gene sequence: CDR1 SGHRS, CDR2 YFSETQ. CDR3 length equals 15 residues. The V segment lost 0 bases and the J segment 4 bases; nucleotides outside the gene matches: 3. CDR3 sequence: CASSLVQGEYNEQFF. CDR3 DNA: TGCGCCAGCAGCTTGGTACAGGGGGAGTACAATGAGCAGTTCTTC. The whole variable domain, filled in from reference TRBV5-1 and TRBJ2-1, reads KAGVTQTPRYLIKTRGQQVTLSCSPISGHRSVSWYQQTPGQGLQFLFEYFSETQRNKGNFPGRFSGRQFSNSRSEMNVSTLELGDSALYLCASSLVQGEYNEQFFGPGTRLTVL.

This clone was observed a few times. This rearrangement joins TRBV6-1 to TRBJ1-5; no clear D gene. CDR3 length: 14 amino acids. The V gene's germline CDR1 is MNHNS and CDR2 SASEGT. Trimming pared 3 bases from V and 5 bases from J, leaving 11 bases between. This chain's CDR3 is CASSDVGPDQPQHF. The CDR3 coding sequence is TGTGCCAGCAGTGATGTAGGGCCAGATCAGCCCCAGCATTTT.

This clone came up once. The chain recombines TRBV18 with TRBJ1-2, with D tentatively TRBD1 (5 bases). Trimming pared 6 bases from V and 1 base from J, leaving 6 bases between. Germline CDR1 reads KGHSH; CDR2 reads LQKENI. CDR3 length: 12 residues. This CDR3 reads CASSQGNYGYTF. CDR3 DNA sequence: TGTGCCAGCTCTCAGGGTAACTATGGCTACACCTTC.

The chain recombines TRBV6-1 with TRBJ1-6, with no clear D. The length of the CDR3 is 15 residues. The V and J ends lost 0 bases and 8 bases respectively, with 11 bases between them. In germline, CDR1 is MNHNS, CDR2 SASEGT. Here the CDR3 reads CASSEAGSNHSPLHF. The CDR3 coding sequence is TGTGCCAGCAGTGAAGCAGGTTCCAATCATTCACCCCTCCACTTT.

The chain employs TRBV6-1 and TRBJ1-4; D not certain. The V gene lost 1 base and the J gene lost 0 bases, with 6 bases spanning the gap. CDR1 and CDR2 (germline): MNHNS, SASEGT. This CDR3 comprises 15 residues. CDR3 protein: CASSEGLATNEKLFF. CDR3 sequence (DNA): TGTGCCAGCAGTGAAGGTCTGGCAACTAATGAAAAACTGTTTTTT.